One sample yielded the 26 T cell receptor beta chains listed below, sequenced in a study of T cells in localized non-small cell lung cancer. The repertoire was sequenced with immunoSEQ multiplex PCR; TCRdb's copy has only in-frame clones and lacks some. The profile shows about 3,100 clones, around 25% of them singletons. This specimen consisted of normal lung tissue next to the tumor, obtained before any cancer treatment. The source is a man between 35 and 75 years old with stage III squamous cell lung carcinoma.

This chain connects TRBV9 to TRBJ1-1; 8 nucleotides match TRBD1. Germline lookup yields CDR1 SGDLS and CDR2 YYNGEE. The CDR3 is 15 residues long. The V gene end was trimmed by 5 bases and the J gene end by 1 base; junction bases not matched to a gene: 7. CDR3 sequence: CASSDLGQGNTEAFF. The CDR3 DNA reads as TGTGCCAGCAGTGACCTAGGACAGGGGAACACTGAAGCTTTCTTT.

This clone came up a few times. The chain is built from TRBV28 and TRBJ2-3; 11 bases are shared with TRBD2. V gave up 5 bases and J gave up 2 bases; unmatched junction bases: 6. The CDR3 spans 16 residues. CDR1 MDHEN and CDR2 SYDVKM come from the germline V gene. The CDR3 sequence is CASSILSGGVTDTQYF. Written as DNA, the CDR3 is TGTGCCAGCAGTATCCTTAGCGGGGGGGTCACAGATACGCAGTATTTT.

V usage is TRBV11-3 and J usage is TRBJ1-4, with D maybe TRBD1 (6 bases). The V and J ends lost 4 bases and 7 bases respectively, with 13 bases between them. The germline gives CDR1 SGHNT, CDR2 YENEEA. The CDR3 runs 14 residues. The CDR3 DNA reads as TGTGCCAGCAGCTCCCAGGGGTTTGGTGAAAAACTGTTTTTT. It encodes CASSSQGFGEKLFF.

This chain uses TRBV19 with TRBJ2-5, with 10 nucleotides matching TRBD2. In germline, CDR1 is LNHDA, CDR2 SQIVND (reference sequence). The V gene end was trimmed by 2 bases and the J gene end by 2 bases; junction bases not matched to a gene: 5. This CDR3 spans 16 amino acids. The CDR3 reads CASSIIPSGGQETQYF. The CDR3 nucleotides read TGTGCCAGTAGTATAATTCCTAGCGGGGGACAAGAGACCCAGTACTTC. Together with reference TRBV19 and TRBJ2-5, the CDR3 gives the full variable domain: DGGITQSPKYLFRKEGQNVTLSCEQNLNHDAMYWYRQDPGQGLRLIYYSQIVNDFQKGDIAEGYSVSREKKESFPLTVTSAQKNPTAFYLCASSIIPSGGQETQYFGPGTRLLVL.

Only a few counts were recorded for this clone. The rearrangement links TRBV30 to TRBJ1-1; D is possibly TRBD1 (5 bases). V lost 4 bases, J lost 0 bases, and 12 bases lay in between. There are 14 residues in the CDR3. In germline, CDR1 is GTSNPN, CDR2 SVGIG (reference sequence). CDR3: CAWNLGQLNTEAFF. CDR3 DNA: TGTGCCTGGAATCTGGGGCAGTTGAACACTGAAGCTTTCTTT.

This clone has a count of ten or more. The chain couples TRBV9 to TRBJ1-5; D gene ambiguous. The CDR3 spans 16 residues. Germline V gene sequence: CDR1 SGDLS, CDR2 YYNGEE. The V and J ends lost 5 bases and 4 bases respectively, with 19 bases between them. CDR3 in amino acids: CASSALGGVVNQPQHF. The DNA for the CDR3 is TGTGCCAGCAGTGCCCTAGGAGGTGTGGTGAATCAGCCCCAGCATTTT. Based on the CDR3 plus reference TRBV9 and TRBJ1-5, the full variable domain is DSGVTQTPKHLITATGQRVTLRCSPRSGDLSVYWYQQSLDQGLQFLIQYYNGEERAKGNILERFSAQQFPDLHSELNLSSLELGDSALYFCASSALGGVVNQPQHFGDGTRLSIL.

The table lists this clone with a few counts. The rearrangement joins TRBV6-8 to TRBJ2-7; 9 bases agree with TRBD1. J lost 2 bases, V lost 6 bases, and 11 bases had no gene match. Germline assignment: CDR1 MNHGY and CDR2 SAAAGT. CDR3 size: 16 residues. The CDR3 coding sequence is TGTGCCAGCAGAATGTCCAGGACAGGGGAAACCTACGAGCAGTACTTC. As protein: CASRMSRTGETYEQYF.

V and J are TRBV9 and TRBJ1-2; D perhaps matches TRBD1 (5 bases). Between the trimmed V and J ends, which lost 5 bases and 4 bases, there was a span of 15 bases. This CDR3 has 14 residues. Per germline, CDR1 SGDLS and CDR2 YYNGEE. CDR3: CASSPTGGGYGYTF. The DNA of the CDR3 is TGTGCCAGCAGTCCCACGGGGGGGGGCTATGGCTACACCTTC.

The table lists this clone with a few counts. CDR3 coding DNA: TGTGCCTGGAGTGAAACGGTTCTCATTAATGGCTACACCTTC. Translation: CAWSETVLINGYTF. The rearrangement links TRBV30 to TRBJ1-2; D is undetermined. V was trimmed by 1 base and J by 6 bases, leaving 15 bases between them. This CDR3 is 14 amino acids long. CDR1 and CDR2 (germline): GTSNPN, SVGIG (reference sequence).

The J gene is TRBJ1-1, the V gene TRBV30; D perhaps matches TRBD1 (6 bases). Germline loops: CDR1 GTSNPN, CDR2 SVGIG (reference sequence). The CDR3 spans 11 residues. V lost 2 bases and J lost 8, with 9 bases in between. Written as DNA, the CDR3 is TGTGCCTGGAGTTACGGGGGCGAAGCTTTCTTT. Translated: CAWSYGGEAFF.

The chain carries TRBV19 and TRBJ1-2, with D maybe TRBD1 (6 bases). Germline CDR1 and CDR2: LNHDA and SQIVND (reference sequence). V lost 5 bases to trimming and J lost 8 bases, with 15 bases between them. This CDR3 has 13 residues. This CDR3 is CASSARGKRGYTF. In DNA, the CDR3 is TGTGCCAGTAGTGCCAGGGGTAAGCGCGGCTACACCTTC.

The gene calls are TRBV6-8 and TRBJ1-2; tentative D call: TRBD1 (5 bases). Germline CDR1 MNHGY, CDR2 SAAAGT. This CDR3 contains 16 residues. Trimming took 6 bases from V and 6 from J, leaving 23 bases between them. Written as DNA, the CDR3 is TGTGCCAGCAGAACCTCAATGGGGGATGGGTTGAATGGCTACACCTTC. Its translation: CASRTSMGDGLNGYTF.

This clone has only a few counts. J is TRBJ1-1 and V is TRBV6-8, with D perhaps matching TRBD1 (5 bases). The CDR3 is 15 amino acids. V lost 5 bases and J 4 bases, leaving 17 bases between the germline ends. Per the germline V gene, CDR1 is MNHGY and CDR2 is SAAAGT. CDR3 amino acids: CASSPPLRGTTEAFF. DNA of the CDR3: TGTGCCAGCAGTCCCCCTCTCCGGGGGACCACTGAAGCTTTCTTT.

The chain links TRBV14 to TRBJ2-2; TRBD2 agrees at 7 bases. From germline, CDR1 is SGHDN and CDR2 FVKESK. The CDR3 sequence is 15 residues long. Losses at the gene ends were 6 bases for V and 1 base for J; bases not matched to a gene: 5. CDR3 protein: CASRRAGVNTGELFF. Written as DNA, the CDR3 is TGTGCCAGCAGAAGGGCGGGGGTGAACACCGGGGAGCTGTTTTTT.

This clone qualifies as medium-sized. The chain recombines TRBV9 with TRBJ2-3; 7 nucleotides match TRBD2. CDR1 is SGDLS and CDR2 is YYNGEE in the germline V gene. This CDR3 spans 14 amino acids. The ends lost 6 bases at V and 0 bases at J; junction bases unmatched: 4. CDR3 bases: TGTGCCAGCAAGGGAGGGCCTAGCACAGATACGCAGTATTTT. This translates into CASKGGPSTDTQYF.

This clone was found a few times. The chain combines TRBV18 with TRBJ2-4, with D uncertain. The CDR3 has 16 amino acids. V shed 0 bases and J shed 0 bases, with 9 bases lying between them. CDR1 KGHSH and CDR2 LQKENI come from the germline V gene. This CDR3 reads CASSPPNSLAKNIQYF. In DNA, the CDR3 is TGTGCCAGCTCACCACCGAACAGTCTAGCCAAAAACATTCAGTACTTC.

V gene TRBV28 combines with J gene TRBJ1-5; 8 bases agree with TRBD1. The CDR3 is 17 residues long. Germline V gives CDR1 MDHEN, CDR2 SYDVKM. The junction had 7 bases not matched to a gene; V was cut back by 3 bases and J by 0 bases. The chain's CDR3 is CASSLAGGLNSNQPQHF. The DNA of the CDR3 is TGTGCCAGCAGTTTGGCAGGGGGCCTTAATAGCAATCAGCCCCAGCATTTT. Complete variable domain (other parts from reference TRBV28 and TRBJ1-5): DVKVTQSSRYLVKRTGEKVFLECVQDMDHENMFWYRQDPGLGLRLIYFSYDVKMKEKGDIPEGYSVSREKKERFSLILESASTNQTSMYLCASSLAGGLNSNQPQHFGDGTRLSIL.

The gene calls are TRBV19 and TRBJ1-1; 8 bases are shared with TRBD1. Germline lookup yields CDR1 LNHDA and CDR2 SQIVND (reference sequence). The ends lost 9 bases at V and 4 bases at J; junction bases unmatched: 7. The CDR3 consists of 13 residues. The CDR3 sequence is CASRLQGGTEAFF. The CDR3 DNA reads TGTGCCAGCCGGTTACAGGGGGGCACTGAAGCTTTCTTT.

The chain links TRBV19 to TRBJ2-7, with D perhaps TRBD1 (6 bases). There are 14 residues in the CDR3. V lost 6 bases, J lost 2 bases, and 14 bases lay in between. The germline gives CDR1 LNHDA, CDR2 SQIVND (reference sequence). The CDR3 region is CASSWTDQTYEQYF. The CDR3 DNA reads TGTGCCAGTAGCTGGACAGATCAAACCTACGAGCAGTACTTC.

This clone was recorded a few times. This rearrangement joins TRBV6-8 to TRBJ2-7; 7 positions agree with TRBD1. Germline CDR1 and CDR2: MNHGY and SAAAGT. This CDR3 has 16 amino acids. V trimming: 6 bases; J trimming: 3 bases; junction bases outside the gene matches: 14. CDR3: CASSTSRGSKFYEQYF. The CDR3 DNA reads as TGTGCCAGCAGCACCAGCAGGGGGTCAAAATTCTACGAGCAGTACTTC.

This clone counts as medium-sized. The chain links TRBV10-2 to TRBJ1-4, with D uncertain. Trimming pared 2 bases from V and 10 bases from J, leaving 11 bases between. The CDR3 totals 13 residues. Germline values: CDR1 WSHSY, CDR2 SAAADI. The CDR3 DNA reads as TGCGCCAGCAGTGAGCAATCCAGTGGAAAACTGTTTTTT. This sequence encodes CASSEQSSGKLFF.

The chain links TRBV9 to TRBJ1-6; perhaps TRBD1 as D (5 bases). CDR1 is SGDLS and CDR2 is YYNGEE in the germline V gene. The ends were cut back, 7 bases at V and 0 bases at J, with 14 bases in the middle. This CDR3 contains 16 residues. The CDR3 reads CASGPGPSSYNSPLHF. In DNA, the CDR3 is TGTGCCAGCGGCCCGGGACCCAGCTCCTATAATTCACCCCTCCACTTT.

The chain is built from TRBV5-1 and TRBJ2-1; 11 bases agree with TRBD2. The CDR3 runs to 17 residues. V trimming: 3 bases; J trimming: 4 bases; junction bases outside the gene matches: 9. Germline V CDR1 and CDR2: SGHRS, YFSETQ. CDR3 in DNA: TGCGCCAGCAGCTATTATACCGGGACTAGCGGATACAATGAGCAGTTCTTC. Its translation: CASSYYTGTSGYNEQFF.

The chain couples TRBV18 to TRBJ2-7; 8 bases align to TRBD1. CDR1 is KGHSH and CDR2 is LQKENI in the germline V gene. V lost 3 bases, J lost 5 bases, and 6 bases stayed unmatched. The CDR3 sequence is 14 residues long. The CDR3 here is CASSPGQGADEQYF. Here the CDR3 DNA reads TGTGCCAGCTCACCTGGGCAGGGGGCCGACGAGCAGTACTTC.

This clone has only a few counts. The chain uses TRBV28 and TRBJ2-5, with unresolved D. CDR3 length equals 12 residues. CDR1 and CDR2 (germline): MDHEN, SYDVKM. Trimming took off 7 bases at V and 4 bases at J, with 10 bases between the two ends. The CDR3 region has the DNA TGTGCCAGCACCCACGAGAGAGAGACCCAGTACTTC. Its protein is CASTHERETQYF.

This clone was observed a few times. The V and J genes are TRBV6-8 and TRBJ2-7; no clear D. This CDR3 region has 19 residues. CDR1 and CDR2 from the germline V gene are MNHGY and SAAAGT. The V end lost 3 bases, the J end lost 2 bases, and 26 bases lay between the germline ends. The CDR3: CASSYYPSSSTWGTYEQYF. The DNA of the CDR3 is TGTGCCAGCAGTTATTACCCGTCTAGTAGCACTTGGGGAACCTACGAGCAGTACTTC.